Sequencing of this T cell receptor beta chain was carried out in a study of T-cell memory formation after mild COVID-19. The germline V gene encodes CDR1 SGHTA and CDR2 FQGNSA. Trimming at V came to 4 bases and at J to 2 bases, leaving 3 bases not matched to a gene. This CDR3 is 16 amino acids long. TCRdb re-derived calls from the 5' RACE reads in MiXCR, one entry per CDR3 protein. The table records about 340,000 distinct CDR3 sequences, roughly 13% of them present only once. This sequence was found in a man aged 18 to 29 who had mild COVID-19 (a few samples of this study predate the infection). Cell type and time point are not known. Sequences were obtained from PBMCs or a T cell subset sorted from them (not recorded which). V and J are TRBV7-2 and TRBJ2-6; 9 nucleotides line up with TRBD1. The CDR3 is CASSSTGGAGANVLTF. The CDR3 DNA is TGTGCCAGCAGCTCCACAGGGGGCGCTGGGGCCAACGTCCTGACTTTC.